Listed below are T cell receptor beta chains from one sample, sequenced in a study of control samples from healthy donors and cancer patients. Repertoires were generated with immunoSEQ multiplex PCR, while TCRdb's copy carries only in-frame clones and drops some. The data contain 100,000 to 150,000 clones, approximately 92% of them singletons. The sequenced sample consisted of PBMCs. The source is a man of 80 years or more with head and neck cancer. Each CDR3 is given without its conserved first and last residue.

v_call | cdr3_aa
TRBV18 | ASSPSGTSFNEQY
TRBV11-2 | ASSLVPGSSYNEQF
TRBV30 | AWSVARALYGYT
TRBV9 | ASSPHSVLNTEAF
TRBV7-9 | ASSFGSDRRGNTEAF
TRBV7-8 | ASSLGEKDEQF
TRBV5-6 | ASSVGTGGLNTEAF
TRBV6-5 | ASSRTANEKLF
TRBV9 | ASSAHPTGELF
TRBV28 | ASSVAGGYYGYT
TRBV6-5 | ASRNRDPNQPQH
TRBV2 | ASNLAGPDTQY
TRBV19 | ASSLASGSLFGEQY
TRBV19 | ASSIAGASYEQY
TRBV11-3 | ASSFGVGETQY
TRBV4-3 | ASSLRGGGDGEKLF
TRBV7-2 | ASSLYGGQGHEQF
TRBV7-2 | ASSLDPRDSTLRRY
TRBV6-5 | ASSYSGEKLF
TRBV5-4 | ASSLMGMNTEAF
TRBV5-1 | ASSLRGGPGNQETQY
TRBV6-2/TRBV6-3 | ASSYSSNYNEQF
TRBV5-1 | ASSPDRATGELF
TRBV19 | ASSIDLRPGGRSNSPLH
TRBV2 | ASRATTGVGEQPQH
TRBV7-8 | ASSLGRQRNTIY
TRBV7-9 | ASSLRESSGNTIY
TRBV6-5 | ASRRGPEQPQH
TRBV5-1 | ASSEQGGYNEQF
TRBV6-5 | ASSFGGDGNTIY
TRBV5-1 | ASSFQGAEETQY
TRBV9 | ASSVDGRLDTEAF
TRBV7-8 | ASSLIQGSGTEAF
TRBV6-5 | ASSSQMNTEAF
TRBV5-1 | ASSLGPNEKLF
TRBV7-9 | ASSPTGTYGYT
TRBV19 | ASHYGQFYGYT
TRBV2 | ASSEGQLETQY
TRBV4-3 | ASSQEIRETQY
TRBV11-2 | ASNSGWGGQRERNEQF
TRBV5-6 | ASSLGQGGNYGYT
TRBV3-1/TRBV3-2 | ASSLRETQY
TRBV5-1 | ASSLQGVNTGELF
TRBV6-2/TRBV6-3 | ASSLPYNEQF
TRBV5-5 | ASRTNTEAF
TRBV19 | ASSSGPYNEQF
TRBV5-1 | ASSREQGEKLF
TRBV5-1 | ASSLGQSSYEQY
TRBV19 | ASRQTGGASYEQY
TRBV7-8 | ASSFNRGPNEQF
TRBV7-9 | ASSGMKSYEQY
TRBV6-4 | AIGADGAYSNQPQH
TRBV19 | ASSLRGGEAF
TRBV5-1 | ASSAFPGRVANEQF
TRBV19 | ASTPGQSGNTIY
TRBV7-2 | ASSLNADTQY
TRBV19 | ASSLRNSPLH
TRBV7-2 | ASSKRTSGFSYEQY
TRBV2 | ASIPGTGAGNTIY